This T cell receptor (beta chain) was observed in a study of blood T cell repertoires in COVID-19. The wider study: The United States, Italy and Spain provided the acute and convalescent COVID-19 samples.

Sequenced by immunoSEQ multiplex PCR; TCRdb stores in-frame clones only, minus some. The sample lists approximately 150,000 clones, around 84% seen once, with about 8% in the top ten. Germline values: CDR1 LNHDA, CDR2 SQIVND (reference sequence). The CDR3 covers 13 residues. V gave up 1 base and J gave up 1 base, with 5 bases separating them. Membership in each cohort depended on participant-reported clinical history. Resolution of symptoms, clearance, or two negative PCRs was present in recovered Cohort 3 donors. The rearrangement links TRBV19 to TRBJ2-7; D is unresolved. Sequenced material: PBMCs or T cells enriched from blood (not recorded which). The TCR was taken from a woman between 45 and 60 years old who had recovered from COVID-19. CDR3 sequence (DNA): TGTGCCAGTAGTATAGGCTATTCCTACGAGCAGTACTTC. Translation: CASSIGYSYEQYF.